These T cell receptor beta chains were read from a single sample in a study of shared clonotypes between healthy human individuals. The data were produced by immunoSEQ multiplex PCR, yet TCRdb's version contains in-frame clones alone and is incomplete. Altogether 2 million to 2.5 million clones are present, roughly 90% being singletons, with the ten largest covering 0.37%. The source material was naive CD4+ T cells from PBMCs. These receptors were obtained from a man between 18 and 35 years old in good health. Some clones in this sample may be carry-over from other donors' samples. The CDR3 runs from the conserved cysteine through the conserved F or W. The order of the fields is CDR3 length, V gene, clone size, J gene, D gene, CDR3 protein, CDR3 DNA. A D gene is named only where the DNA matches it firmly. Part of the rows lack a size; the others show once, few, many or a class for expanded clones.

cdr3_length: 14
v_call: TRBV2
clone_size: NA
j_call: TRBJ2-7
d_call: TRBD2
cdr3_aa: CASKGLAGDHEQYF
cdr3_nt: TGTGCCAGCAAGGGACTAGCGGGAGACCACGAGCAGTACTTC

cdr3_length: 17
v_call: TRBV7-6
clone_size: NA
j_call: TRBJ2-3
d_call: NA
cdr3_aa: CASSLALRGESADTQYF
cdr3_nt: TGTGCCAGCAGCTTAGCCCTTAGAGGGGAGAGCGCAGATACGCAGTATTTT

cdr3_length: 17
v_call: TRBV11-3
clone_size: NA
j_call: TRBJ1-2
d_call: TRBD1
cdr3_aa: CASSLGYTGTGHYGYTF
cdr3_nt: TGTGCCAGCAGCTTAGGCTACACCGGGACAGGGCACTATGGCTACACCTTC

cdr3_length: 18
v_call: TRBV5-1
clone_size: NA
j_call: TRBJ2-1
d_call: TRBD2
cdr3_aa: CASSHGLAGGSSYNEQFF
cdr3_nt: TGCGCCAGCAGCCACGGACTAGCGGGGGGAAGCTCCTACAATGAGCAGTTCTTC

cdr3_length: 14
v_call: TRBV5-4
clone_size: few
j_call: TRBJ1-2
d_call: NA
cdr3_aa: CASSFPAKWSGYTF
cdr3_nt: TGTGCCAGCAGCTTTCCAGCCAAGTGGTCTGGCTACACCTTC

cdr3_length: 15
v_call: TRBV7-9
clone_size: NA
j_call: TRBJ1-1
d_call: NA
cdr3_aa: CASSLDRVVMREAFF
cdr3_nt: TGTGCCAGCAGCTTAGATCGAGTGGTAATGAGGGAAGCTTTCTTT

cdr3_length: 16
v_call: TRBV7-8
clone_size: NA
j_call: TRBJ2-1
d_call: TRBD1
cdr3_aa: CASSLTGGASYNEQFF
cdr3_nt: TGTGCCAGCAGCCTCACAGGGGGAGCCTCGTACAATGAGCAGTTCTTC

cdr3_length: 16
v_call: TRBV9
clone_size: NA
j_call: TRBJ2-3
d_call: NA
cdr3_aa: CASSVEGHTGPDTQYF
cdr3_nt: TGTGCCAGCAGCGTAGAGGGGCACACAGGGCCAGATACGCAGTATTTT

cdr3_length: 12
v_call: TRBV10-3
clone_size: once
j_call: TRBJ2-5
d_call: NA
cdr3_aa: CAISDEAETQYF
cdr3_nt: TGTGCCATCAGTGACGAGGCAGAGACCCAGTACTTC

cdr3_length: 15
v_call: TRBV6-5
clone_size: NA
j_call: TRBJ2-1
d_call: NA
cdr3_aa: CASSYSYSPHNEQFF
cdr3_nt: TGTGCCAGCAGTTACTCTTACAGCCCCCACAATGAGCAGTTCTTC

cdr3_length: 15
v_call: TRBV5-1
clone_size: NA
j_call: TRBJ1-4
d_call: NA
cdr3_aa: CASSLSIGFDEKLFF
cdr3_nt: TGCGCCAGCAGCTTGAGTATTGGTTTTGATGAAAAACTGTTTTTT

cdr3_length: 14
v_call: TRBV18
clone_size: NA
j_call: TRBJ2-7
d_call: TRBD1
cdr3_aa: CASSPGTVIYEQYF
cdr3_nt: TGTGCCAGCTCACCCGGGACAGTGATCTACGAGCAGTACTTC

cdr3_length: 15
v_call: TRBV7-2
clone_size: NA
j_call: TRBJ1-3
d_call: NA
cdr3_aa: CASSLGGGSGNTIYF
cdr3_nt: TGTGCCAGCAGCTTAGGGGGGGGCTCTGGAAACACCATATATTTT

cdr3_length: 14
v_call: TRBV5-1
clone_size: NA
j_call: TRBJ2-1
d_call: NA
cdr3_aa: CASSGRGENNEQFF
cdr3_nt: TGCGCCAGCAGCGGGCGGGGCGAGAACAATGAGCAGTTCTTC

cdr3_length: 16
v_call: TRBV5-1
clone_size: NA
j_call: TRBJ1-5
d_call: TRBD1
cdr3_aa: CASSPGTVYSNQPQHF
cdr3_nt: TGCGCCAGCAGCCCAGGGACAGTGTATAGCAATCAGCCCCAGCATTTT

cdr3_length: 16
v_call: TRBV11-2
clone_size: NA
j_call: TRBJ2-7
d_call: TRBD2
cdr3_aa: CASSLDLSSGDYEQYF
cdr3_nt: TGTGCCAGCAGCTTGGACCTGTCTAGCGGAGACTACGAGCAGTACTTC

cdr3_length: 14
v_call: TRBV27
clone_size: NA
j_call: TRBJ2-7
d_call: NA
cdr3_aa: CASSLIGGGYEQYF
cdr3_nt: TGTGCCAGCAGTTTGATCGGGGGTGGGTACGAGCAGTACTTC

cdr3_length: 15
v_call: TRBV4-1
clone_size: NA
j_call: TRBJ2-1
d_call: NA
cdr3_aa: CASWGRGRYRNEQFF
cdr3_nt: TGCGCCAGCTGGGGTCGGGGACGATACCGCAATGAGCAGTTCTTC

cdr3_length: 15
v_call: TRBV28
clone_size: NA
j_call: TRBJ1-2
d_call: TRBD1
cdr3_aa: CASSPPGQGIYGYTF
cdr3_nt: TGTGCCAGCAGTCCGCCGGGACAGGGGATTTACGGCTACACCTTC